This T cell receptor (beta chain) comes out of a study of Graves' ophthalmopathy and Graves' hyperthyroidism. Study-wide background: Hyperthyroidism showing no ophthalmopathy within 18 months of follow-up was stable.

CDR3 regions of TCR beta were amplified from RNA transcripts. RT-PCR was first run with HTBI primers, then multiplex PCR in a second round. MiXCR, run by TCRdb on the multiplex PCR reads, gives a single entry per CDR3 protein. Here the sample spans a few hundred thousand distinct CDR3 sequences, about 35% being singletons. About this clonotype: Its target is unknown.

From germline, CDR1 is SQVTM and CDR2 ANQGSEA. The V end lost 2 bases, the J end lost 2 bases, and 12 bases lay between the germline ends. This CDR3 has 14 amino acids. Aged 18 to 65, hyperthyroidism patients had been newly diagnosed, with under 2 months' duration. Overall study results and limits: Detection in blood was also observed for most expanded thyroid clonotypes above 0.001 frequency. Classification of ophthalmopathy versus stable hyperthyroidism by a 13-signature model yielded 85% to 90% sensitivity and around 76% specificity.

Sequenced input: peripheral blood or thyroid tissue (not recorded which). V usage is TRBV29-1 and J usage is TRBJ1-2; D remains unclear. The origin of this receptor is an adult man with Graves' hyperthyroidism. The CDR3 loop is CSVESRVGNYGYTF. The CDR3 DNA sequence: TGCAGCGTTGAAAGCCGGGTAGGAAACTATGGCTACACCTTC.